This record covers a single T cell receptor beta chain. Germline V gene data show CDR1 as SGHRS and CDR2 as YFSETQ. V lost 5 bases, J lost 1 base, and 12 bases lay in between. The CDR3 sequence is 14 residues long. These data come from a study of cytomegalovirus exposure and HLA in healthy donors. PCR amplification relied on 60 Vbeta primers (plus 13 Jbeta primers). Clones were sequenced by immunoSEQ multiplex PCR, and TCRdb holds only the in-frame ones, with some missing. The table includes 200,000 or so clones, around 79% detected once. Sequenced: PBMCs. This receptor was identified in a male donor in good health and CMV-seropositive. This sequence joins TRBV5-1 and TRBJ1-2, with TRBD1 as a possible D gene (6 bases). DNA of the CDR3: TGCGCCAGCAGTCCCCTACAGGGTAACTATGGCTACACCTTC. Amino acid sequence: CASSPLQGNYGYTF.